This is a list of T cell receptor beta chains from one sample in a study of cytomegalovirus exposure and HLA in healthy donors. Method: immunoSEQ multiplex PCR; TCRdb's copy keeps in-frame clones and lacks some. The table has approximately 180,000 clones, roughly 70% seen once. Sequences were obtained from PBMCs. The source of these receptors is a woman aged 25-40 years in good health and CMV-seronegative. The CDR3 runs from the conserved cysteine through the conserved F or W. The order of the fields is J gene, clone size, D gene, V gene, CDR3 protein, CDR3 DNA. D genes are given only for firm matches. Only part of the rows carry a size: once, few, many, or a class if the clone is expanded.

TRBJ1-1 . . TRBV29-1 CSVNQGKDTEAFF TGCAGCGTTAATCAGGGGAAGGACACTGAAGCTTTCTTT
TRBJ2-3 . TRBD1 TRBV7-9 CASSSGTGVVSDTQYF TGTGCCAGCAGCTCCGGGACAGGGGTAGTTTCAGATACGCAGTATTTT
TRBJ1-1 once . TRBV29-1 CSVEPPGQKNTEAFF TGCAGCGTTGAGCCCCCCGGACAGAAAAACACTGAAGCTTTCTTT
TRBJ1-4 once . TRBV19 CASSITGYGVEKLFF TGTGCCAGTAGTATTACAGGGTACGGCGTTGAAAAACTGTTTTTT
TRBJ1-3 . . TRBV5-4 CASSSGPGQDYSGNTIYF TGTGCCAGCAGCTCCGGACCGGGACAAGATTACTCTGGAAACACCATATATTTT
TRBJ2-1 once . TRBV7-7 CASSSDRFNEQFF TGTGCTAGCAGCTCCGACAGGTTCAATGAGCAGTTCTTC
TRBJ2-5 . TRBD2 TRBV5-4 CASSFGLAGIQETQYF TGTGCCAGCAGCTTCGGACTAGCGGGAATCCAAGAGACCCAGTACTTC
TRBJ2-7 . TRBD1 TRBV29-1 CSVEWDRGYEQYF TGCAGCGTGGAATGGGACAGGGGATACGAGCAGTACTTC
TRBJ1-4 . . TRBV6-6 CASTFGTTEKLFF TGTGCCAGCACCTTTGGGACAACTGAAAAACTGTTTTTT
TRBJ1-2 . . TRBV21-1 CASSPPQGGNYGYTF TGTGCCAGCAGCCCCCCACAGGGGGGTAACTATGGCTACACCTTC
TRBJ2-1 few TRBD2 TRBV27 CASSLWRGESEQFF TGTGCCAGCAGTTTATGGCGGGGGGAAAGTGAGCAGTTCTTC
TRBJ2-7 . . TRBV6-5 CASSYRDGGYEQYF TGTGCCAGCAGTTATCGGGACGGGGGCTACGAGCAGTACTTC
TRBJ2-1 . TRBD2 TRBV5-1 CASSPSGEPYNEQFF TGCGCCAGCAGCCCAAGCGGGGAACCTTACAATGAGCAGTTCTTC
TRBJ2-1 . . TRBV4-2 CASSQRELVGNEQFF TGTGCCAGCAGCCAACGGGAGTTAGTTGGCAATGAGCAGTTCTTC
TRBJ2-3 . TRBD2 TRBV19 CASSIRLAGDTQYF TGTGCCAGTAGTATTAGACTAGCGGGAGATACGCAGTATTTT
TRBJ2-7 . . TRBV7-9 CSSSLGGGKGSYEQYF TGTTCCAGCAGCTTAGGAGGCGGGAAGGGCTCCTACGAGCAGTACTTC
TRBJ2-6 . . TRBV5-4 CASSTPEGGQYGGANVLTF TGTGCCAGCAGCACCCCGGAGGGGGGACAGTACGGAGGGGCCAACGTCCTGACTTTC
TRBJ1-2 few TRBD1 TRBV7-9 CARLTGYYYGYTF TGTGCCAGATTGACAGGGTATTACTATGGCTACACCTTC
TRBJ2-5 . . TRBV28 CASSRVGGTYF TGTGCCAGCAGCCGCGTCGGAGGTACGTACTTC
TRBJ2-1 . TRBD1 TRBV25-1 CASKRDRGALTGEQFF TGTGCCAGCAAGCGAGACAGGGGGGCGTTAACAGGTGAGCAGTTCTTC
TRBJ1-1 once . TRBV6-6 CASSKSQVEAFF TGTGCCAGCAGTAAATCGCAGGTTGAAGCTTTCTTT
TRBJ1-4 . . TRBV28 CASSFSGVATNEKLFF TGTGCCAGCAGTTTCTCGGGGGTTGCAACTAATGAAAAACTGTTTTTT
TRBJ2-2 . TRBD2 TRBV9 CASSVGPGTSGIDTGELFF TGTGCCAGCAGCGTAGGTCCCGGGACTAGCGGGATAGACACCGGGGAGCTGTTTTTT